This TCR beta chain originates from a study of T cell repertoires in cytomegalovirus infection. Looking at the study overall: Indicated by public TCR beta signatures were CMV infection and matching HLA type.

This clonotype has more than one count but fewer than ten. Its antigen is as yet unknown. General study points: CMV-specific TCR beta clonotypes restricted by HLA-C dominated the ex vivo response. Pooled public TCR beta family frequency picked out CMV carriers with the relevant HLA.

The germline V and J ends were trimmed by 3 bases and 7 bases, with 9 bases remaining between them. This CDR3 comprises 12 residues. TCRdb passed the reads through MiXCR, listing each CDR3 protein once. The data hold hundreds of thousands of distinct CDR3 sequences, with roughly 23% observed a single time. This clonotype was sampled from a human donor in good health (CMV status not recorded). Some clones in this sample may be carry-over from other donors' samples. Sequenced material: CD8+ T cells from PBMCs. V and J are TRBV12-3 or TRBV12-4 and TRBJ1-1; D ambiguous. The CDR3 here is CASSFTGYEAFF. Here the CDR3 DNA reads TGTGCCAGCAGTTTTACGGGATATGAAGCTTTCTTT.